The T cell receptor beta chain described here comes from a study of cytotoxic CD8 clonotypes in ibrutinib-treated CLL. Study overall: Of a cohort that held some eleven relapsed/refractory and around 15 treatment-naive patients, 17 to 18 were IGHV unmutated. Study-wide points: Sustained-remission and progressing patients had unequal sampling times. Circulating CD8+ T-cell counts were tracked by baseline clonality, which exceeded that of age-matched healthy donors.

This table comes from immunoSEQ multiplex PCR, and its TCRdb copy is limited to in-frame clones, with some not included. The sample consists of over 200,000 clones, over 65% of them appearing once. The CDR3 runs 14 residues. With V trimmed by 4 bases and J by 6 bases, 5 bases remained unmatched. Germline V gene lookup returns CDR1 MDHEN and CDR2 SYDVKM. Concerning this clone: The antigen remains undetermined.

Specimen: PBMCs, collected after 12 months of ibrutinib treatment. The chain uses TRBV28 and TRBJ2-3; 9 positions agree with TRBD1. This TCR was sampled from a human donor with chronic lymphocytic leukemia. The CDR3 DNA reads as TGTGCCAGCAGTTCGGACAGGGGTAGGGATACGCAGTATTTT. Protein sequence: CASSSDRGRDTQYF.